This passage covers 3 T cell receptor beta chains from one sample sequenced in a study of CD8+CD57+ T cells in acquired aplastic anemia. All sequencing subjects had displayed CD8+CD57+ cell expansion on flow cytometry. Profiles of TCR beta VDJ and CDR3 were generated from a genomic DNA template. From the reads, TCRdb called clonotypes with MiXCR, one entry per CDR3 protein. The table shows 150,000 to 180,000 distinct CDR3 sequences, with 52% occurring only once. The sample was sorted CD4+, CD8+, or CD8+CD57+ T cells (not recorded which) from PBMCs. These receptor sequences come from a human donor with aplastic anemia.

In this sample, this clonotype turned up many times. The chain carries TRBV7-3 and TRBJ1-1; the D is unclear. This CDR3 is 13 amino acids long. The germline V gene encodes CDR1 SGHTA and CDR2 FQGTGA. V was clipped by 2 bases and J by 5 bases, with 9 bases between them. In DNA form, the CDR3 reads TGTGCCAGCAGCTTACTAAGCCAAACTGAAGCTTTCTTT. This sequence encodes CASSLLSQTEAFF.

This clonotype was seen many times. The chain joins TRBV5-5 to TRBJ2-7; 8 nucleotides agree with TRBD1. Trimming cost V 0 bases and J 3 bases; bases outside gene matches: 8. The CDR3 consists of 16 residues. Germline V gives CDR1 SGHKS, CDR2 YYEKEE (reference sequence). The CDR3 nucleotides are TGTGCCAGCAGCTTGGGATGGAGGACAGGGAACTACGAGCAGTACTTC. Translation: CASSLGWRTGNYEQYF.

CDR3: CASSVDGTGGETQYF. The CDR3 DNA follows: TGTGCCAGCAGCGTAGACGGGACAGGGGGAGAGACCCAGTACTTC. This rearrangement joins TRBV9 to TRBJ2-5, with 11 positions matching TRBD1. Trimming cost V 0 bases and J 4 bases; bases outside gene matches: 2. Germline V gene lookup returns CDR1 SGDLS and CDR2 YYNGEE. This CDR3 contains 15 residues.